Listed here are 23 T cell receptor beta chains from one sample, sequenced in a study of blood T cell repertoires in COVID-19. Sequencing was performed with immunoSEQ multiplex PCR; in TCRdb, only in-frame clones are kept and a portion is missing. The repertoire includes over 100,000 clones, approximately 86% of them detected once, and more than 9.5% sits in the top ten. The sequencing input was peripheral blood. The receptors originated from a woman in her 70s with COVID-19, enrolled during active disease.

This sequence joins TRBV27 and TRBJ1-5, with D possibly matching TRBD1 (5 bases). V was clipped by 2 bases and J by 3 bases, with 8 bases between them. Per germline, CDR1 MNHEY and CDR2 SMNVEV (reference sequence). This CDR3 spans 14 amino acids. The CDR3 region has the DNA TGTGCCAGCAGTTTAGGACAAACCAATCAGCCCCAGCATTTT. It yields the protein CASSLGQTNQPQHF.

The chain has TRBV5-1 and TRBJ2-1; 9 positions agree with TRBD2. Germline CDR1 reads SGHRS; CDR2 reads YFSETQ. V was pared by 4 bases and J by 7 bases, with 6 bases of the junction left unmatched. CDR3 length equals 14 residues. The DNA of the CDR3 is TGCGCCAGCAGCACCGGACTAGCGAAAAATGAGCAGTTCTTC. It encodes CASSTGLAKNEQFF.

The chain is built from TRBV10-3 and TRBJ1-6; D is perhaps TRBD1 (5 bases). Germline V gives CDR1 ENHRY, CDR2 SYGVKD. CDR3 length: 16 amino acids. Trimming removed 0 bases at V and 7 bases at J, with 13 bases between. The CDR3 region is CAISESSLGENSPLHF. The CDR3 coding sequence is TGTGCCATCAGTGAGTCGAGTTTAGGGGAAAATTCACCCCTCCACTTT.

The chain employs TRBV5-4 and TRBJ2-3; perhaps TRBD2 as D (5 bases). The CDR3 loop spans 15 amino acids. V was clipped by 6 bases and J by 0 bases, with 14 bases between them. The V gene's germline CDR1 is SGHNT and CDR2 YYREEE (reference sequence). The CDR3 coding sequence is TGTGCCAGCACCCGGGGTGGGCCGAGCACAGATACGCAGTATTTT. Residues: CASTRGGPSTDTQYF.

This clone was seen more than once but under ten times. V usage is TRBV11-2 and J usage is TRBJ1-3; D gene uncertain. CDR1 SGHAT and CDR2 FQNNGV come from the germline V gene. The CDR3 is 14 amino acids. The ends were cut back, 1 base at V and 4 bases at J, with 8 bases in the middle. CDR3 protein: CASSLVREGNTIYF. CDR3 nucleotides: TGTGCCAGCAGCTTAGTTCGGGAGGGAAACACCATATATTTT.

The CDR3 DNA follows: TGTGCCAGCAGTTATACAGGGGGATCCTACAATGAGCAGTTCTTC. It is translated as CASSYTGGSYNEQFF. The chain is built from TRBV11-3 and TRBJ2-1; 8 bases align to TRBD1. Trimming at V came to 6 bases and at J to 1 base, leaving 5 bases not matched to a gene. Germline assignment: CDR1 SGHNT and CDR2 YENEEA. The CDR3 totals 15 residues.

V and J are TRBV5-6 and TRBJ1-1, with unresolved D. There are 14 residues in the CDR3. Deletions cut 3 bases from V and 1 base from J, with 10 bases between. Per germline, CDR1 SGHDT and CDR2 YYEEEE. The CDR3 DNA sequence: TGTGCCAGCAGCTCTCAGGTTTGGAACACTGAAGCTTTCTTT. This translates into CASSSQVWNTEAFF.

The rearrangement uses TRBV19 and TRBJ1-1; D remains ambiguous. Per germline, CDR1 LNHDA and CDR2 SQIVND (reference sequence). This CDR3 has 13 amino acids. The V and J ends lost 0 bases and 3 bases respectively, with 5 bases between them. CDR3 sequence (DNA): TGTGCCAGTAGTATAGATCGGGACACTGAAGCTTTCTTT. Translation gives CASSIDRDTEAFF.

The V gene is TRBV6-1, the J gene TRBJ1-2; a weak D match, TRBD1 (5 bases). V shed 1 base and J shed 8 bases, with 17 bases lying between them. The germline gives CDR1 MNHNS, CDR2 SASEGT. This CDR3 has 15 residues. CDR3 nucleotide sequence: TGTGCCAGCAGTGAAGGTGGGCGGGGACGGCGAGGCTACACCTTC. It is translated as CASSEGGRGRRGYTF.

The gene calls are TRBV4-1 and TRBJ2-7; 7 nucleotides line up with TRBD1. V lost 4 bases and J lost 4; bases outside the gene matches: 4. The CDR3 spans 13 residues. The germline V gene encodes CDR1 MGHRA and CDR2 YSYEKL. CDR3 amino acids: CASSPGTEYEQYF. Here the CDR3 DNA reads TGCGCCAGCAGCCCCGGGACAGAGTACGAGCAGTACTTC.

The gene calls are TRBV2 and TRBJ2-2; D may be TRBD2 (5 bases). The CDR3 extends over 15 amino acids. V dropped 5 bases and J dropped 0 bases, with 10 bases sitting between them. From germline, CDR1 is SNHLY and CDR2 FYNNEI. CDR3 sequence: CASSQDSPNTGELFF. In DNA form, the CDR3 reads TGTGCCAGCAGTCAGGACTCCCCGAACACCGGGGAGCTGTTTTTT. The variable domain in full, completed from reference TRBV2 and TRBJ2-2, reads EPEVTQTPSHQVTQMGQEVILRCVPISNHLYFYWYRQILGQKVEFLVSFYNNEISEKSEIFDDQFSVERPDGSNFTLKIRSTKLEDSAMYFCASSQDSPNTGELFFGEGSRLTVL.

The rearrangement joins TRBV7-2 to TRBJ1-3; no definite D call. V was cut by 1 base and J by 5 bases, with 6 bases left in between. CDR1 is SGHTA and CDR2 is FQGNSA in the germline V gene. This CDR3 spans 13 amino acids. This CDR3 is CASSLGVRNTIYF. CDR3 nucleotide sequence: TGTGCCAGCAGCTTAGGCGTTAGAAACACCATATATTTT.

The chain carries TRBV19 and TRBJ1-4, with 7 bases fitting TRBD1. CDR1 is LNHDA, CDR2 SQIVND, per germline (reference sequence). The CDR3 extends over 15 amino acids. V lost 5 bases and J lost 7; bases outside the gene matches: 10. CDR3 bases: TGTGCCAGTAGTGGGAGGACAGGAACCGCTGAAAAACTGTTTTTT. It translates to CASSGRTGTAEKLFF.

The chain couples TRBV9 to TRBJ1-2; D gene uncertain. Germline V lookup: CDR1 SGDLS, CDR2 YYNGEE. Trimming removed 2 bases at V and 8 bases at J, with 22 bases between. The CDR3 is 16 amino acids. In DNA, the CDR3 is TGTGCCAGCAGCGTTCTGCCTCACACACGAACGGGGGGCTACACCTTC. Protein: CASSVLPHTRTGGYTF.

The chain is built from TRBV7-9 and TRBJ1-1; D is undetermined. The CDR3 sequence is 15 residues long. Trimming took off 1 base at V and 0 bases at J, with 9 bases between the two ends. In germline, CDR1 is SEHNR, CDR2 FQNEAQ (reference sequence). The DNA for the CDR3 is TGTGCCAGCAGCTTAGTTCCAGGATTGAACACTGAAGCTTTCTTT. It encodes CASSLVPGLNTEAFF. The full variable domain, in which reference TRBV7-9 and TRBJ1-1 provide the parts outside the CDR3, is DTGVSQNPRHKITKRGQNVTFRCDPISEHNRLYWYRQTLGQGPEFLTYFQNEAQLEKSRLLSDRFSAERPKGSFSTLEIQRTEQGDSAMYLCASSLVPGLNTEAFFGQGTRLTVV.

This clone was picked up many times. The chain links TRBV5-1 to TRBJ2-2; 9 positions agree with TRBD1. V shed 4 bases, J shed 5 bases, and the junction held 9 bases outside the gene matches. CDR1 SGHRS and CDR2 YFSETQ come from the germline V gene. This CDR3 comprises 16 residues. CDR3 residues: CASSPGGTGRTGELFF. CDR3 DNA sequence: TGCGCCAGCAGCCCTGGCGGGACAGGGAGAACCGGGGAGCTGTTTTTT.

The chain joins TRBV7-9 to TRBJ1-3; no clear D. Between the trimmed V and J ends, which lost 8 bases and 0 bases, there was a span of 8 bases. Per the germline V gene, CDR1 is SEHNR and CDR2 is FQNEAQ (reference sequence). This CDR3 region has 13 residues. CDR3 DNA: TGTGCCAGCCGTTACTTCTCTGGAAACACCATATATTTT. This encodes CASRYFSGNTIYF.

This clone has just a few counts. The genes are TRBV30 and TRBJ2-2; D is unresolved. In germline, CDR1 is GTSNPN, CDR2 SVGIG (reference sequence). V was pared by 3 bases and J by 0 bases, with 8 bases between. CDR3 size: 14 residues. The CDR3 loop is CAWRRAANTGELFF. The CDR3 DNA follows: TGTGCCTGGAGGCGAGCCGCGAACACCGGGGAGCTGTTTTTT.

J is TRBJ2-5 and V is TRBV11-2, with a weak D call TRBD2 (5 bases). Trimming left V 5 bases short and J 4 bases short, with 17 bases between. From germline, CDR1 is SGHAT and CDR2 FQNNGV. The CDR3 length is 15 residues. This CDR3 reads CASSLEAPRLETQYF. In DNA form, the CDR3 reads TGTGCCAGCAGCCTGGAGGCCCCCCGTCTAGAGACCCAGTACTTC.

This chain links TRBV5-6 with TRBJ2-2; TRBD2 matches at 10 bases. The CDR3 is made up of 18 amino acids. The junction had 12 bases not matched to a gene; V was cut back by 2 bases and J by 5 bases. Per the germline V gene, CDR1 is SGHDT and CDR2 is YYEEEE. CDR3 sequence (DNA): TGTGCCAGCAGCTTTTTTCTAGCGGGGGTTTCCGGAACCGGGGAGCTGTTTTTT. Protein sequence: CASSFFLAGVSGTGELFF.

CDR3 residues: CASSSTSVSTDTQYF. The CDR3 DNA is TGCGCCAGCAGCTCTACTAGCGTGAGCACAGATACGCAGTATTTT. The chain has TRBV5-1 and TRBJ2-3; TRBD2 matches at 7 bases. This CDR3 contains 15 residues. Germline V gene data show CDR1 as SGHRS and CDR2 as YFSETQ. The V segment lost 3 bases and the J segment 0 bases; nucleotides outside the gene matches: 4. Complete variable domain (other parts from reference TRBV5-1 and TRBJ2-3): KAGVTQTPRYLIKTRGQQVTLSCSPISGHRSVSWYQQTPGQGLQFLFEYFSETQRNKGNFPGRFSGRQFSNSRSEMNVSTLELGDSALYLCASSSTSVSTDTQYFGPGTRLTVL.

The CDR3 is CATGDSNSPLHF. The CDR3 DNA is TGTGCCACGGGGGACAGCAATTCACCCCTCCACTTT. The V and J genes are TRBV10-3 and TRBJ1-6; 7 bases line up with TRBD1. This CDR3 has 12 amino acids. Germline CDR1 and CDR2: ENHRY and SYGVKD. J gave up 7 bases and V 10 bases, and 4 bases lay outside the gene matches.

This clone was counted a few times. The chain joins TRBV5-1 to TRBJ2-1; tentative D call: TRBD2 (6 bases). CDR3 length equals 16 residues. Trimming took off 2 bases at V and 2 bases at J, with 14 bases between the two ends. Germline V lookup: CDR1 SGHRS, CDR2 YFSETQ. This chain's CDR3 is CASSFGTGVAYNEQFF. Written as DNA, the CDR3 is TGCGCCAGCAGCTTTGGGACGGGGGTGGCCTACAATGAGCAGTTCTTC.